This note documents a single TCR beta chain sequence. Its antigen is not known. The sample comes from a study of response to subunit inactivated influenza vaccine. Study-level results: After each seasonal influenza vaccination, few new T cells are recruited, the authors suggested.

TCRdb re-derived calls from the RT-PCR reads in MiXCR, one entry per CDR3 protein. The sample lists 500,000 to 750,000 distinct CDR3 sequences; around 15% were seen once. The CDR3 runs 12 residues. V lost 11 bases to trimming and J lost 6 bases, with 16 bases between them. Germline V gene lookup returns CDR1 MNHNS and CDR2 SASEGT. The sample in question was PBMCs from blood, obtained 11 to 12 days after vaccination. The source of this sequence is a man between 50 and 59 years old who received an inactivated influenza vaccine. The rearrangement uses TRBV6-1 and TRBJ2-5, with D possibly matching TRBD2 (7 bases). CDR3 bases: TGTGCCTCGGGGGGCAGTGGTAAGACCCAGTACTTC. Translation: CASGGSGKTQYF.